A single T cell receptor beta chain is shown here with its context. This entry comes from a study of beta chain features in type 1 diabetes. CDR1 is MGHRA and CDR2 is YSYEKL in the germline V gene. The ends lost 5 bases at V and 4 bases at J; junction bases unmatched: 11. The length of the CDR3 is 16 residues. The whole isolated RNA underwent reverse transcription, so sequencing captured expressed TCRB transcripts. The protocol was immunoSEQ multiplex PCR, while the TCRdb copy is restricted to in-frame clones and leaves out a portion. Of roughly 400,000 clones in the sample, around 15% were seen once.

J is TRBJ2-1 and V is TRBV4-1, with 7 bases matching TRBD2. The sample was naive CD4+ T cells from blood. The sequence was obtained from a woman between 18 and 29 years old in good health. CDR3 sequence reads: CASSREGSSSYNEQFF. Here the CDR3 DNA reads TGCGCCAGCAGCAGGGAGGGGAGTTCCTCGTACAATGAGCAGTTCTTC.